The clone carrying this T cell receptor (beta chain) has a handful of counts. Its matching antigen is unknown. Primers included in the PCR were 60 Vbeta and 13 Jbeta primers. The data were produced by immunoSEQ multiplex PCR, yet TCRdb's version contains in-frame clones alone and is incomplete. The data hold over 150,000 clones, with roughly 80% observed a single time. These data belong to a study of cytomegalovirus exposure and HLA in healthy donors. Broader study findings: Another analysis was done later, and it associated around 16,000 TCR beta sequences with HLA alleles at 0.05 false discovery rate. The study put 150 to 200 TCR beta chains on its list as cytomegalovirus-associated.

Trimming left V 6 bases short and J 7 bases short, with 9 bases between. Germline values: CDR1 MNHEY, CDR2 SVGAGI. The CDR3 loop spans 11 amino acids. The receptor comes from a human donor in good health. Specimen: PBMCs. The chain joins TRBV6-5 to TRBJ1-1; D possibly corresponds to TRBD1 (6 bases). CDR3 nucleotides: TGTGCCAGCAGACAGGGCGATGAAGCTTTCTTT. Its translation: CASRQGDEAFF.